Listed here are 27 T cell receptor beta chains from one sample, sequenced in a study of blood T cell repertoires in COVID-19. The protocol was immunoSEQ multiplex PCR, while the TCRdb copy is restricted to in-frame clones and leaves out a portion. Counted here are about 83,000 clones, around 86% occurring once; the ten biggest clones make up roughly 8%. Sequenced material: peripheral blood. Every receptor here comes from a man aged 80 or over with active or convalescent COVID-19.

Turning to this clone: Sequence at one end of the junction differs from germline and may be a read error. The CDR3 is CASRIAGGGEQFF. The CDR3 DNA follows: TGTGCCAGTAGGATAGCGGGAGGGGGTGAGCAGTTCTTC. The gene calls are TRBV19 and TRBJ2-1; TRBD2 aligns across 11 bases. The CDR3 spans 13 residues. Per germline, CDR1 LNHDA and CDR2 SQIVND (reference sequence).

The rearrangement uses TRBV6-5 and TRBJ1-1, with D hard to call. Germline V gene sequence: CDR1 MNHEY, CDR2 SVGAGI. Trimming took off 0 bases at V and 4 bases at J, with 6 bases between the two ends. CDR3 length: 13 amino acids. The CDR3 DNA reads TGTGCCAGCAGTTACTCGCGGTCCACTGAAGCTTTCTTT. Amino acids: CASSYSRSTEAFF.

The genes are TRBV6-5 and TRBJ2-5, with 9 bases that match TRBD1. The CDR3 contains 15 residues. CDR1 and CDR2 (germline): MNHEY, SVGAGI. The J segment lost 5 bases and the V segment lost 8 bases, leaving 12 bases of the junction unmatched. The CDR3 sequence: CASPPGTGTRETQYF. The CDR3 DNA follows: TGTGCCAGCCCACCCGGGACAGGGACCCGCGAGACCCAGTACTTC.

This sequence joins TRBV27 and TRBJ1-2; maybe TRBD1 (5 bases). Germline V gives CDR1 MNHEY, CDR2 SMNVEV (reference sequence). The CDR3 length is 12 residues. Trimming cost V 6 bases and J 4 bases, with 9 bases left between them. CDR3 residues: CASSRGSYGYTF. DNA of the CDR3: TGTGCCAGCAGCCGGGGGAGCTATGGCTACACCTTC.

This chain uses TRBV4-1 with TRBJ1-1, with D unresolved. Germline V CDR1 and CDR2: MGHRA, YSYEKL. V was trimmed by 3 bases and J by 0 bases, leaving 8 bases between them. The CDR3 is made up of 14 amino acids. The CDR3, as DNA: TGCGCCAGCAGCCAGGGCATGTTGAACACTGAAGCTTTCTTT. This codes for CASSQGMLNTEAFF.

The V call is TRBV19, the J call TRBJ1-5, with 8 nucleotides matching TRBD1. The CDR3 covers 14 residues. V dropped 4 bases and J dropped 5; count of bases not matched to a gene: 4. The germline V gene encodes CDR1 LNHDA and CDR2 SQIVND (reference sequence). The CDR3 sequence is CASSKGQVDQPQHF. Written as DNA, the CDR3 is TGTGCCAGTAGTAAGGGACAGGTAGATCAGCCCCAGCATTTT. The full variable domain, with the rest looked up from reference TRBV19 and TRBJ1-5, is DGGITQSPKYLFRKEGQNVTLSCEQNLNHDAMYWYRQDPGQGLRLIYYSQIVNDFQKGDIAEGYSVSREKKESFPLTVTSAQKNPTAFYLCASSKGQVDQPQHFGDGTRLSIL.

The CDR3 coding sequence is TGTGCCAGTAATGACGGGGGGGCCGCCTACACAGATACGCAGTATTTT. This gives the protein CASNDGGAAYTDTQYF. J is TRBJ2-3 and V is TRBV19, with 8 bases identical to TRBD2. CDR3 length: 16 residues. Trimming at V came to 7 bases and at J to 2 bases, leaving 11 bases not matched to a gene. In germline, CDR1 is LNHDA, CDR2 SQIVND (reference sequence). The variable domain in full, completed from reference TRBV19 and TRBJ2-3, reads DGGITQSPKYLFRKEGQNVTLSCEQNLNHDAMYWYRQDPGQGLRLIYYSQIVNDFQKGDIAEGYSVSREKKESFPLTVTSAQKNPTAFYLCASNDGGAAYTDTQYFGPGTRLTVL.

V is TRBV7-2 and J is TRBJ1-1; D remains unclear. The CDR3 is made up of 13 amino acids. Germline CDR1 SGHTA, CDR2 FQGNSA. Trimming pared 5 bases from V and 5 bases from J, leaving 12 bases between. CDR3 DNA sequence: TGTGCCAGCAGCGGTACCGGGAAAACTGAAGCTTTCTTT. It specifies CASSGTGKTEAFF.

The rearrangement links TRBV15 to TRBJ1-3; TRBD1 matches 12 bases. The CDR3 runs 16 residues. The trim removed 3 bases at V and 4 bases at J, leaving 4 bases unmatched. CDR1 and CDR2 from the germline V gene are LNHNV and YYDKDF (reference sequence). This chain's CDR3 is CATSRGQGARGNTIYF. For the CDR3, the DNA is TGTGCCACCAGCAGGGGACAGGGGGCTCGAGGAAACACCATATATTTT.

The chain uses TRBV21-1 and TRBJ2-7; TRBD2, as called in the table, went unchecked against the DNA. TRBV21-1 is an annotated pseudogene. The CDR3 loop spans 16 amino acids. CDR3 amino acids: CASSASTSGSSYEQYV. CDR3 coding DNA: TGTGCCAGCAGCGCCTCGACTAGCGGGAGCTCCTACGAGCAGTACGTC.

This chain uses TRBV5-1 with TRBJ2-1; 7 bases align to TRBD2. Germline assignment: CDR1 SGHRS and CDR2 YFSETQ. CDR3 length equals 15 residues. Unmatched junction bases numbered 5, after V lost 0 bases and J lost 5 bases. In nucleotides, the CDR3 is TGCGCCAGCAGCTTGGATACAGCGGGGCACAATGAGCAGTTCTTC. Protein product: CASSLDTAGHNEQFF.

The J gene is TRBJ1-3, the V gene TRBV19, with D maybe TRBD1 (6 bases). This CDR3 has 15 residues. V lost 4 bases and J 3 bases, leaving 13 bases between the germline ends. Germline V CDR1 and CDR2: LNHDA, SQIVND (reference sequence). The CDR3 here is CASSKTEDSGNTIYF. The DNA for the CDR3 is TGTGCCAGTAGTAAAACGGAGGACAGTGGAAACACCATATATTTT.

The CDR3 sequence is CASSFQGVMAGELFF. The CDR3, as DNA: TGTGCCAGCAGCTTCCAAGGGGTAATGGCCGGGGAGCTGTTTTTT. The chain links TRBV7-9 to TRBJ2-2, with a weak D call TRBD1 (5 bases). Trimming took 3 bases from V and 6 from J, leaving 14 bases between them. Germline assignment: CDR1 SEHNR and CDR2 FQNEAQ (reference sequence). This CDR3 contains 15 residues.

This clone was seen only once. This chain links TRBV12-3 or TRBV12-4 with TRBJ2-3; no firm D call. Deletions cut 1 base from V and 7 bases from J, with 6 bases between. This CDR3 region has 12 residues. The CDR3 coding sequence is TGTGCCAGCAGTTTAGGGCAGTATACGCAGTATTTT. It translates to CASSLGQYTQYF.

Only a few counts were recorded for this clone. The rearrangement links TRBV11-2 to TRBJ2-7, with D unclear. The CDR3 length is 14 residues. The germline V and J ends were trimmed by 2 bases and 2 bases, with 10 bases remaining between them. CDR1 is SGHAT and CDR2 is FQNNGV in the germline V gene. As DNA, the CDR3 is TGTGCCAGCAGCTTACTTAGTACCCCCTACGAGCAGTACGTC. It is translated as CASSLLSTPYEQYV.

J is TRBJ2-1 and V is TRBV11-2, with D possibly being TRBD1 (6 bases). CDR1 and CDR2 (germline): SGHAT, FQNNGV. V gave up 5 bases and J gave up 0 bases, with 11 bases separating them. CDR3 length: 15 amino acids. In DNA, the CDR3 is TGTGCCAGCAGCACCGGGACAAACTCCTACAATGAGCAGTTCTTC. It is translated as CASSTGTNSYNEQFF.

The V and J genes are TRBV6-1 and TRBJ1-1; D is possibly TRBD1 (5 bases). This CDR3 is built from 15 residues. Germline CDR1 reads MNHNS; CDR2 reads SASEGT. V was pared by 2 bases and J by 4 bases, with 14 bases between. In nucleotides, the CDR3 is TGTGCCAGCAGTGAATGGGGGGTAGCTAGCACTGAAGCTTTCTTT. Protein: CASSEWGVASTEAFF.

V is TRBV6-5 and J is TRBJ2-3; 12 nucleotides agree with TRBD2. This CDR3 is 16 amino acids long. V gave up 4 bases and J gave up 5 bases; unmatched junction bases: 7. Germline CDR1 and CDR2: MNHEY and SVGAGI. CDR3 amino acids: CASSSFLAGGLDTQYF. The CDR3 DNA sequence: TGTGCCAGCAGTTCCTTTCTAGCGGGAGGGCTAGATACGCAGTATTTT.

The V gene is TRBV28, the J gene TRBJ2-7; a weak D match, TRBD1 (6 bases). The CDR3 has 14 amino acids. Trimming stripped 4 bases from V and 2 bases from J, with 12 bases between. Germline CDR1 reads MDHEN; CDR2 reads SYDVKM. The CDR3 DNA is TGTGCCAGCAGTTCCGGGACACCCCCCTACGAGCAGTACGTC. Translating gives CASSSGTPPYEQYV.

V and J are TRBV6-5 and TRBJ2-1; 7 positions match TRBD2. After removal of 0 bases from V and 4 bases from J, the junction contained 6 bases not matched to a gene. Germline CDR1 MNHEY, CDR2 SVGAGI. The CDR3 is 16 amino acids. The CDR3 loop reads CASSYSSSGVYNEQFF. The CDR3, as DNA: TGTGCCAGCAGTTACTCAAGCAGCGGGGTATACAATGAGCAGTTCTTC.

The rearrangement links TRBV12-3 or TRBV12-4 to TRBJ1-6; D is perhaps TRBD1 (5 bases). Trimming removed 8 bases from V and 4 bases from J, with 9 bases in between. The CDR3 sequence is 13 residues long. CDR3 coding DNA: TGTGCCAGCCAACAGGAGTATAATTCACCCCTCCACTTT. Protein sequence: CASQQEYNSPLHF.

This sequence joins TRBV5-1 and TRBJ2-3; 11 positions agree with TRBD1. The CDR3 spans 16 residues. Trimming took 4 bases from V and 5 from J; bases not matched to a gene: 9. Germline assignment: CDR1 SGHRS and CDR2 YFSETQ. CDR3 DNA: TGCGCCAGCAGCCTCCTGGACAGGGGGCGAGGAGATACGCAGTATTTT. Amino acids: CASSLLDRGRGDTQYF.

The V call is TRBV5-4, the J call TRBJ1-3, with a weak D call TRBD1 (5 bases). The germline V gene has CDR1 SGHNT and CDR2 YYREEE (reference sequence). Deletions cut 1 base from V and 4 bases from J, with 9 bases between. This CDR3 has 14 residues. CDR3 residues: CASSLRGTGNTIYF. The CDR3 DNA follows: TGTGCCAGCAGCTTGAGGGGAACCGGAAACACCATATATTTT. The whole variable domain, remainder taken from reference TRBV5-4 and TRBJ1-3, is ETGVTQSPTHLIKTRGQQVTLRCSSQSGHNTVSWYQQALGQGPQFIFQYYREEENGRGNFPPRFSGLQFPNYSSELNVNALELDDSALYLCASSLRGTGNTIYFGEGSWLTVV.

The rearrangement links TRBV5-1 to TRBJ1-6; a weak D match, TRBD1 (6 bases). In germline, CDR1 is SGHRS, CDR2 YFSETQ. Trimming left V 0 bases short and J 7 bases short, with 11 bases between. The CDR3 loop spans 15 amino acids. The CDR3 DNA reads as TGCGCCAGCAGCTTGGCAGGGGTGGAGAATTCACCCCTCCACTTT. Translated: CASSLAGVENSPLHF.

The chain combines TRBV2 with TRBJ2-2, with 8 bases matching TRBD2. V dropped 5 bases and J dropped 9; count of bases not matched to a gene: 5. This CDR3 spans 13 amino acids. From germline, CDR1 is SNHLY and CDR2 FYNNEI. CDR3 residues: CASSRSGAWELFF. The CDR3 nucleotides read TGTGCCAGCAGTCGTAGCGGGGCCTGGGAGCTGTTTTTT.

The V call is TRBV5-1, the J call TRBJ2-3, with 11 bases identical to TRBD2. V lost 4 bases, J lost 0 bases, and 1 base stayed unmatched. Germline CDR1 and CDR2: SGHRS and YFSETQ. The CDR3 covers 15 residues. The CDR3 nucleotides read TGCGCCAGCAGCAGGACTAGCGGGAGCACAGATACGCAGTATTTT. Translating gives CASSRTSGSTDTQYF.

V is TRBV27 and J is TRBJ2-2; TRBD1 agrees at 11 bases. The ends lost 5 bases at V and 1 base at J; junction bases unmatched: 3. CDR1 is MNHEY and CDR2 is SMNVEV in the germline V gene (reference sequence). The length of the CDR3 is 16 residues. CDR3 amino acids: CASSPGTGGNTGELFF. CDR3 DNA sequence: TGTGCCAGCAGTCCCGGGACAGGGGGGAACACCGGGGAGCTGTTTTTT.